A selection of T cell receptor beta chains follows, all from one sample in a study of cytomegalovirus exposure and HLA in healthy donors. Assay: immunoSEQ multiplex PCR; the TCRdb copy retains only in-frame clones and omits some. Here the sample spans about 200,000 clones, around 75% being singletons. Sequencing was performed on PBMCs. Source of these receptors: a male donor in good health and CMV-seropositive. Both conserved end residues are part of each CDR3. D genes are given only for firm matches. Rows may omit the clone size; those that give it use once, few, many or a size class.

j_gene,d_gene,v_gene,abundance,CDR3nt,CDR3aa
TRBJ2-7,TRBD2,TRBV5-1,-,TGCGCCAGCAGCTGGGGGGGGACTAGCTCCTACGAGCAGTACTTC,CASSWGGTSSYEQYF
TRBJ1-2,-,TRBV30,-,TGTGCCTGGAGTGTAGAAGCGGGCTACACCTTC,CAWSVEAGYTF
TRBJ2-3,-,TRBV28,-,TGTGCCAGCAGTTCGATACTTGACAGGTTCACAGATACGCAGTATTTT,CASSSILDRFTDTQYF
TRBJ2-7,-,TRBV7-6,-,TGTGCCAGCAGCTTATCTCAACAGAACCAGCAGTACTTC,CASSLSQQNQQYF
TRBJ1-1,TRBD1,TRBV19,-,TGTGCCAGTAGTTTAAGACAGGGTTGGGCTGAAGCTTTCTTT,CASSLRQGWAEAFF
TRBJ1-1,TRBD1,TRBV6-5,-,TGTGCCACCAAGGGGGCCACAAACACTGAAGCTTTCTTT,CATKGATNTEAFF
TRBJ2-2,-,TRBV4-3,-,TGCGCCAGCAGCCAAGTGGTTCTGGGCGGGGGCGGCCCGAACACCGGGGAGCTGTTTTTT,CASSQVVLGGGGPNTGELFF
TRBJ2-7,-,TRBV7-9,-,TGTTCCAGCAGCTTACCCACTTCAGGAGGCTACGAGCAGTACTTC,CSSSLPTSGGYEQYF
TRBJ2-7,TRBD1,TRBV10-3,-,TGTGCCATCGGGGACAGGGTCAACGAGCAGTACTTC,CAIGDRVNEQYF
TRBJ2-1,-,TRBV21-1,few,TGTGCCAGCAGCAAACGGACAGGTAGCTCCTACAATGAGCAGTTCTTC,CASSKRTGSSYNEQFF
TRBJ2-5,TRBD1,TRBV7-7,-,TGTGCTAGCAGCTTAGGCGGACAGGGAGGAGAGACCCAGTACTTC,CASSLGGQGGETQYF
TRBJ1-1,-,TRBV4-3,-,TGCGCCAGCAGCCAAGCTCTACAGCCGAACACTGAAGCTTTCTTT,CASSQALQPNTEAFF
TRBJ2-3,-,TRBV11-2,-,TGTGCCAGCAGCCTGACCGGGGGGCGAGTCACAGATACGCAGTATTTT,CASSLTGGRVTDTQYF
TRBJ1-2,-,TRBV6-5,-,TGTGCCAGCAGTCCTTTTTACCAGGGAAGCTATGGCTACACCTTC,CASSPFYQGSYGYTF
TRBJ2-2,-,TRBV11-2,-,TGTGCCAGCAGCTTCCCCTTGGCGGATTCGAACACCGGGGAGCTGTTTTTT,CASSFPLADSNTGELFF
TRBJ2-7,TRBD1,TRBV27,-,TGTGCCAGCAGTTTAGAGACAGGGGGGCTGTACGAGCAGTACTTC,CASSLETGGLYEQYF
TRBJ2-5,TRBD2,TRBV7-2,-,TGTGCCAGCAGCTCGAGGACTAGCGGTCAAAGAGAGACCCAGTACTTC,CASSSRTSGQRETQYF
TRBJ2-5,TRBD2,TRBV27,-,TGTGCCAGCAGTTCCTTCACCGGGACTAGCGGGGGACCTTTCCAAGAGACCCAGTACTTC,CASSSFTGTSGGPFQETQYF
TRBJ2-1,TRBD1,TRBV5-6,-,TGTGCCAGCAGCTTAAGGACAGGCCCCAGACGGGAGCAGTTCTTC,CASSLRTGPRREQFF
TRBJ1-1,TRBD1,TRBV19,-,TGTGCCAGTGGGATTCGAGGGGGCATGAACACTGAAGCTTTCTTT,CASGIRGGMNTEAFF
TRBJ1-2,-,TRBV19,-,TGTGCCAGTAGTCCTACAGGGATCTCTAGCGGCTACACCTTC,CASSPTGISSGYTF
TRBJ2-5,-,TRBV10-3,-,TGTGCCATCAGCGGAGTCGGACAGCGAGAGACCCAGTACTTC,CAISGVGQRETQYF
TRBJ2-1,-,TRBV7-9,-,TGTGCCAGCAGCCACCCCGGGGGAGGATTCGATGAGCAGTTCTTC,CASSHPGGGFDEQFF
TRBJ1-6,-,TRBV5-4,-,TGTGCCAGCAGCTTTGAGGGTAATTCACCCCTCCACTTT,CASSFEGNSPLHF
TRBJ2-2,-,TRBV12-2,-,TGTGCAAGTCGCTTAAACAGGGGGCACAACACCGGGGAGCTGTTTTTT,CASRLNRGHNTGELFF
TRBJ1-4,TRBD1,TRBV15,-,TGTGCCACCAGCAGAGGGAACAGGGGGAATGAAAAACTGTTTTTT,CATSRGNRGNEKLFF
TRBJ2-7,TRBD1,TRBV15,few,TGTGCCACCCAATATAAGACAGGGCGGCAGTACTTC,CATQYKTGRQYF
TRBJ1-2,-,TRBV7-2,-,TGTGCCAGCAGCTTAGTAAGACAGGACGGCTACACCTTC,CASSLVRQDGYTF
TRBJ2-1,TRBD1,TRBV29-1,few,TGCAGCGACTCCGGGACAGGGGACAATGAGCAGTTCTTC,CSDSGTGDNEQFF
TRBJ2-5,TRBD1,TRBV11-1,once,TGTGCCAGCAGCCCCCCCAACAGGGGGCTACAAGAGACCCAGTACTTC,CASSPPNRGLQETQYF
TRBJ1-5,-,TRBV5-6,few,TGTGCCAGCAGCCAAGGGAGGGGAGGACAGCCCCAGCATTTT,CASSQGRGGQPQHF
TRBJ2-3,-,TRBV28,-,TGTGCCAGCAGGATTACTAGTTCGACTAGCACAGATACGCAGTATTTT,CASRITSSTSTDTQYF
TRBJ1-1,TRBD1,TRBV12-5,-,TGTGCTAGTGGTTTGACAGGGGGGACTGAAGCTTTCTTT,CASGLTGGTEAFF
TRBJ1-1,-,TRBV18,-,TGTGCCAGCTCACCACAGGGGGAAGGTGAAGCTTTCTTT,CASSPQGEGEAFF
TRBJ1-2,-,TRBV11-2,-,TGTGCCAGCTCTGCTCGGTCCTATGGCTACACCTTC,CASSARSYGYTF
TRBJ2-3,TRBD2,TRBV7-2,-,TGTGCCAGCAGCCCAGGACTAGCGAGGCCCGGTACACAGTATTTT,CASSPGLARPGTQYF
TRBJ1-4,-,TRBV9,-,TGTGCCAGCAGCTTAAACCCCCGGGACGGGAGAAATGAAAAACTGTTTTTT,CASSLNPRDGRNEKLFF
TRBJ2-7,TRBD1,TRBV7-3,once,TGTGCCAGCAGCTTGGGACAGGGGGCTTACGAGCAGTACTTC,CASSLGQGAYEQYF
TRBJ2-3,-,TRBV11-2,-,TGTGCCAGCAGCCTAGGGCAGTTCACAGATACGCAGTATTTT,CASSLGQFTDTQYF
TRBJ2-3,-,TRBV5-1,-,TGCGCCAGCAGCTTGTCGCGGGGCACAGATACGCAGTATTTT,CASSLSRGTDTQYF
TRBJ2-2,-,TRBV6-4,-,TGTGCCAGCAGTGTGGAAGACAGGTTAAACACCGGGGAGCTGTTTTTT,CASSVEDRLNTGELFF
TRBJ2-1,TRBD2,TRBV30,-,TGTGCCTGGAGTGTTGGTAGCGGGAGGGTATATGAGCAGTTCTTC,CAWSVGSGRVYEQFF
TRBJ2-7,TRBD2,TRBV7-6,once,TGTGCCAGCAGCTCGGGGGGGGACGAGCAGTACTTC,CASSSGGDEQYF
TRBJ1-1,TRBD1,TRBV11-1,-,TGTGCCAGCAGTCACAGGGGGGACACTGAAGCTTTCTTT,CASSHRGDTEAFF
TRBJ1-5,-,TRBV7-6,-,TGTGCCAGCAGCAGTACTACAGGGCCAAGGAATCAGCCCCAGCATTTT,CASSSTTGPRNQPQHF
TRBJ1-4,-,TRBV4-1,-,TGCGCCAGCAGCCATGCTACCATGTCTGAAAAACTGTTTTTT,CASSHATMSEKLFF
TRBJ2-2,TRBD2,TRBV4-2,-,TGTGCCAGCAGCCCCGGGACTAGCGGGACCTCGGCCGGGGAGCTGTTTTTT,CASSPGTSGTSAGELFF
TRBJ2-5,TRBD2,TRBV18,-,TGTGCCAGCTCTGGGACTAGCGGGGAAGAGACCCAGTACTTC,CASSGTSGEETQYF